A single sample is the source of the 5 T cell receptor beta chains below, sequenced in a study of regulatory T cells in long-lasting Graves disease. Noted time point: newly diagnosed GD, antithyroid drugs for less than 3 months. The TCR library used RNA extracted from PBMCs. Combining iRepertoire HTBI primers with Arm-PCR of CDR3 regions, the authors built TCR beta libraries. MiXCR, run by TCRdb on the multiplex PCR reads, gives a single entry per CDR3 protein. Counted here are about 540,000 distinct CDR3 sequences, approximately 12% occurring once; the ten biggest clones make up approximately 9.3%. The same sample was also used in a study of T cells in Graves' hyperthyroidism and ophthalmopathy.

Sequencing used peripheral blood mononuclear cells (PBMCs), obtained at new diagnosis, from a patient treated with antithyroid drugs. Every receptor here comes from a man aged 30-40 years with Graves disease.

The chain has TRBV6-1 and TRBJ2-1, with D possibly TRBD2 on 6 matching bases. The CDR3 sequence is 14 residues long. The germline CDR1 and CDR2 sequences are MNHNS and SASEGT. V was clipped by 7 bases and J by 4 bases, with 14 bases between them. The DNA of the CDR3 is TGTGCCAGCACCGCTAGCGATATTTACAATGAGCAGTTCTTC. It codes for CASTASDIYNEQFF.

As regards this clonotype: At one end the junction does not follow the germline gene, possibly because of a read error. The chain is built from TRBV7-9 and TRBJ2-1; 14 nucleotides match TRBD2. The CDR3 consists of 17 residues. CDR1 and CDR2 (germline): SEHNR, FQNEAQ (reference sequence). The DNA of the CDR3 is TGTGTCAGCAGCTCATGGACTAGCGGGAGGACCTACAATGAGCAGTTCTTC. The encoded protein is CVSSSWTSGRTYNEQFF.

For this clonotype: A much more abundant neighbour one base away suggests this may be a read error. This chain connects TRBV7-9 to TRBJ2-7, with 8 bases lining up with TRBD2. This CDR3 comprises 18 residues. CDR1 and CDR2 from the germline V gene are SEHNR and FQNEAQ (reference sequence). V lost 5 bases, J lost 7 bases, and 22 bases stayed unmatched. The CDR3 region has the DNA TGTGCCAGCAGCGCAGAACACCCGGGACTAGGATTGGTCCATGAGCAGTACTTC. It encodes CASSAEHPGLGLVHEQYF.

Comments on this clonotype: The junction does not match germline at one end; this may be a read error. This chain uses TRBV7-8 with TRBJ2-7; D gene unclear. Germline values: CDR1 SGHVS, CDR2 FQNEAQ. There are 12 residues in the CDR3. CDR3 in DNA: TGTGCCAGTAGCACTCCTTCCTACGAGCTGTACTTC. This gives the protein CASSTPSYELYF.

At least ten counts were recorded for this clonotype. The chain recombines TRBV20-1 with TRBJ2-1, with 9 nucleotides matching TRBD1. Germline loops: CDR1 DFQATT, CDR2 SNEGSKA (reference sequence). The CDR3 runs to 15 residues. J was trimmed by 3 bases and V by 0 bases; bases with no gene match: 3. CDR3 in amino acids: CSARDGTGNYNEQFF. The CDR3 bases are TGCAGTGCTAGAGACGGGACAGGGAACTACAATGAGCAGTTCTTC.